One sample yielded the 14 T cell receptor beta chains listed below, sequenced in a study of molecular identifiers for immune sequencing clone quantification. Via MiXCR, TCRdb re-called the PCR reads, giving one row per CDR3 protein. The table lists approximately 630,000 distinct CDR3 sequences, roughly 23% of them singletons. The sequencing sample was made of naive CD8+ T cells from blood, with Jurkat cell RNA spiked in. Subset indicated: FACS-sorted CD8+CD4-CCR7+CD45RA+ naive T cells. All receptors derive from a human donor in good health. Some libraries in this study had Jurkat cell RNA spiked in.

The V and J genes are TRBV4-1 and TRBJ1-3, with 7 nucleotides matching TRBD1. The CDR3 sequence is 15 residues long. CDR1 is MGHRA and CDR2 is YSYEKL in the germline V gene. The junction had 3 bases not matched to a gene; V was cut back by 0 bases and J by 4 bases. The CDR3 loop is CASSQDRGVGNTIYF. The CDR3 DNA is TGCGCCAGCAGCCAAGACAGGGGGGTAGGAAACACCATATATTTT.

This clonotype was seen many times. This chain uses TRBV14 with TRBJ2-2, with 12 bases identical to TRBD2. Germline V gives CDR1 SGHDN, CDR2 FVKESK. This CDR3 comprises 18 residues. V dropped 1 base and J dropped 5; count of bases not matched to a gene: 8. The CDR3 bases are TGTGCCAGCAGCCAAGGACTAGCGGGGGACCTAAGGACCGGGGAGCTGTTTTTT. Amino acids: CASSQGLAGDLRTGELFF.

Ten or more counts support this clonotype. This chain connects TRBV2 to TRBJ2-5, with D tentatively TRBD2 (6 bases). Germline CDR1 SNHLY, CDR2 FYNNEI. The CDR3 is 14 amino acids. Trimming left V 1 base short and J 1 base short, with 7 bases between. This chain's CDR3 is CASSEVAAQETQYF. The CDR3 coding sequence is TGTGCCAGCAGTGAAGTAGCGGCCCAAGAGACCCAGTACTTC.

In this sample, this clonotype turned up many times. The chain employs TRBV7-8 and TRBJ2-5; 8 bases fit TRBD2. The J segment lost 7 bases and the V segment lost 7 bases, leaving 14 bases of the junction unmatched. Germline V gene data show CDR1 as SGHVS and CDR2 as FQNEAQ. This CDR3 is 15 amino acids long. DNA for the CDR3: TGTGCCAGCACCACCGGACTAGCTGTGGTGGGGACCCAGTACTTC. It codes for CASTTGLAVVGTQYF.

V usage is TRBV6-4 and J usage is TRBJ2-3; tentatively, D is TRBD2 (5 bases). Trimming took off 2 bases at V and 4 bases at J, with 16 bases between the two ends. CDR1 and CDR2 from the germline V gene are MRHNA and SNTAGT. The length of the CDR3 is 16 residues. The CDR3, as DNA: TGTGCCAGCAGTGACGGGGAGTCCTTAGAACCAGATACGCAGTATTTT. It yields the protein CASSDGESLEPDTQYF.

This chain connects TRBV19 to TRBJ2-2; a weak D match, TRBD1 (6 bases). Per germline, CDR1 LNHDA and CDR2 SQIVND (reference sequence). The CDR3 loop spans 14 amino acids. Trimming cost V 7 bases and J 3 bases, with 12 bases left between them. CDR3 protein: CASMQGLDTGELFF. CDR3 bases: TGTGCCAGTATGCAGGGGCTCGACACCGGGGAGCTGTTTTTT.

This clonotype was recorded at least ten times. The rearrangement joins TRBV12-3 or TRBV12-4 to TRBJ2-3; the D gene is possibly TRBD1 (6 bases). The CDR3 contains 14 residues. Trimming left V 5 bases short and J 2 bases short, with 11 bases between. CDR3 sequence reads: CASSLQGYTDTQYF. CDR3 nucleotides: TGTGCCAGCAGTCTACAGGGTTACACAGATACGCAGTATTTT.

This clonotype showed up many times. This chain connects TRBV5-6 to TRBJ2-3; 8 nucleotides match TRBD1. Per the germline V gene, CDR1 is SGHDT and CDR2 is YYEEEE. V gave up 6 bases and J gave up 6 bases; unmatched junction bases: 12. This CDR3 contains 15 residues. CDR3 residues: CASMIWQGAGDTQYF. The CDR3 coding sequence is TGTGCCAGCATGATCTGGCAGGGGGCAGGGGATACGCAGTATTTT. Based on the CDR3 plus reference TRBV5-6 and TRBJ2-3, the full variable domain is DAGVTQSPTHLIKTRGQQVTLRCSPKSGHDTVSWYQQALGQGPQFIFQYYEEEERQRGNFPDRFSGHQFPNYSSELNVNALLLGDSALYLCASMIWQGAGDTQYFGPGTRLTVL.

This chain uses TRBV20-1 with TRBJ1-5, with D unresolved. This CDR3 has 16 residues. Trimming cost V 0 bases and J 0 bases, with 12 bases left between them. Germline CDR1 is DFQATT and CDR2 is SNEGSKA (reference sequence). CDR3 coding DNA: TGCAGTGCTAGAGATTTTACAGATTATAGCAATCAGCCCCAGCATTTT. It yields the protein CSARDFTDYSNQPQHF.

This chain connects TRBV19 to TRBJ2-5; D ambiguous. Trimming shortened V by 5 bases and J by 1 base, and 14 bases separated the two germline ends. This CDR3 is 15 amino acids long. CDR1 and CDR2 (germline): LNHDA, SQIVND (reference sequence). The CDR3 DNA reads as TGTGCCAGTAGTCCCAAGTTCGTAGTCCAAGAGACCCAGTACTTC. It yields the protein CASSPKFVVQETQYF.

In the case of this clonotype: A clone one base away is much larger, so this may be a read error. The genes are TRBV6-5 and TRBJ2-3; D is perhaps TRBD1 or TRBD2 (5 bases each). CDR3 length: 15 residues. Germline CDR1 is MNHEY and CDR2 is SVGAGI. CDR3 loop: CACRAWEWDPDTQYF. For the CDR3, the DNA is TGTGCCTGCAGGGCTTGGGAGTGGGACCCAGATACGCAGTATTTT.

This clonotype was seen a handful of times. The chain is built from TRBV3-1 and TRBJ1-6; TRBD1 might be the D (6 bases). Trimming removed 4 bases at V and 7 bases at J, with 17 bases between. The CDR3 totals 16 residues. Germline lookup yields CDR1 LGHDT and CDR2 YNNKEL (reference sequence). CDR3 nucleotides: TGTGCCAGCAGCCCGCCCCGGGGCCAGGGGAATTCACCCCTCCACTTT. Translating gives CASSPPRGQGNSPLHF.

This clonotype was counted only a few times. The chain has TRBV27 and TRBJ1-5; TRBD1 is a possible D gene (6 bases). The V end was cut by 3 bases, the J end by 0 bases, with 15 bases between. The CDR3 spans 17 residues. CDR1 is MNHEY and CDR2 is SMNVEV in the germline V gene (reference sequence). Here the CDR3 DNA reads TGTGCCAGCAGTTTGTATTACCAGGGGAATAGCAATCAGCCCCAGCATTTT. Its protein product is CASSLYYQGNSNQPQHF.

The chain joins TRBV5-3 to TRBJ1-1; maybe TRBD1 (5 bases). TRBV5-3 is an ORF, and what it does is uncertain. The V end was cut by 8 bases, the J end by 6 bases, with 20 bases between. The CDR3 has 14 residues. CDR3 coding DNA: TGTGCCAGCAGCCCTTGCCAGGGAGGGGCTGAAGCTTTCTTT. Its translation is CASSPCQGGAEAFF.